The 32 T cell receptor beta chains listed next were all sequenced from one sample in a study of T cells in Graves' hyperthyroidism and ophthalmopathy (dated by TCRdb to 2018 to 2020). Receptors were amplified or captured by multiplex PCR. The sample was run on an Illumina HiSeq 2000. Amplification of TCR beta CDR3 regions was carried out from RNA transcripts. For the first round of RT-PCR on the TCR CDR3, the HTBI primer set was used together with the Qiagen OneStep RT-PCR kit. TCRdb trimmed public reads at Q25 via fastp, called clones via MiXCR and kept in-frame beta chains. All rows with the same CDR3 protein become a single entry with the most common DNA and genes. The table for this sample lists 450,000 to 650,000 distinct CDR3 sequences; 15% to 20% of them were counted only once. The top ten hold roughly 15% of the sample. The sequenced sample was blood. The source is a woman aged 18-29 years with Graves' ophthalmopathy.

V gene TRBV2 combines with J gene TRBJ1-1, with 10 bases lining up with TRBD1. The CDR3 runs to 16 residues. The trim removed 6 bases at V and 1 base at J, leaving 8 bases unmatched. Germline-derived CDR1 and CDR2 are SNHLY and FYNNEI. The DNA of the CDR3 is TGTGCCAGCAGCGTGGGACAGGGGCGAGGGAACACTGAAGCTTTCTTT. This sequence encodes CASSVGQGRGNTEAFF.

Only a few counts were recorded for this clonotype. J is TRBJ1-6 and V is TRBV2; 9 positions agree with TRBD1. Per the germline V gene, CDR1 is SNHLY and CDR2 is FYNNEI. The length of the CDR3 is 15 residues. Trimming took 4 bases from V and 14 from J; bases not matched to a gene: 12. As DNA, the CDR3 is TGTGCCAGCAGTGTTTGGACAGGGGTATTGATAGCCCTCCACTTT. This translates into CASSVWTGVLIALHF.

V is TRBV5-1 and J is TRBJ2-7; D may be TRBD2 (6 bases). Germline values: CDR1 SGHRS, CDR2 YFSETQ. The V end was cut by 0 bases, the J end by 6 bases, with 13 bases between. CDR3 length: 14 residues. The CDR3 DNA sequence: TGCGCCAGCAGCTTGGACGGGGGAACACTCGAGCAGTACTTC. Encoded protein: CASSLDGGTLEQYF.

This rearrangement joins TRBV4-1 to TRBJ2-2; D remains unclear. The CDR3 is 12 residues long. Trimming removed 0 bases from V and 8 bases from J, with 4 bases in between. Per the germline V gene, CDR1 is MGHRA and CDR2 is YSYEKL. The CDR3 loop reads CASSQETGELFF. The CDR3 DNA follows: TGCGCCAGCAGCCAAGAAACGGGGGAGCTGTTTTTT.

This clonotype was found a few times. V is TRBV29-1 and J is TRBJ1-1; D call uncertain. In germline, CDR1 is SQVTM, CDR2 ANQGSEA. Trimming cost V 7 bases and J 1 base, with 7 bases left between them. The CDR3 totals 11 residues. In DNA form, the CDR3 reads TGCAGCGAAAGTCAGAACACTGAAGCTTTCTTT. Its translation: CSESQNTEAFF.

Many counts were recorded for this clonotype. The J gene is TRBJ2-1, the V gene TRBV5-1; D possibly corresponds to TRBD1 (5 bases). The CDR3 extends over 13 amino acids. V was shortened by 1 base and J by 5 bases, with 7 bases between the two germline ends. CDR1 is SGHRS and CDR2 is YFSETQ in the germline V gene. The CDR3, as DNA: TGCGCCAGCAGCTTGATAGGGGACAATGAGCAGTTCTTC. This encodes CASSLIGDNEQFF.

This clonotype has more than one count but fewer than ten. The V gene is TRBV18, the J gene TRBJ1-5, with unresolved D. Germline V gene data show CDR1 as KGHSH and CDR2 as LQKENI. The ends were cut back, 4 bases at V and 0 bases at J, with 16 bases in the middle. The CDR3 has 17 residues. CDR3 DNA sequence: TGTGCCAGCTCACTTTCGTTGGAAACGTATAGCAATCAGCCCCAGCATTTT. Encoded protein: CASSLSLETYSNQPQHF.

This clonotype occurred many times. This rearrangement joins TRBV30 to TRBJ1-1, with unresolved D. Germline V gene sequence: CDR1 GTSNPN, CDR2 SVGIG (reference sequence). The CDR3 loop spans 13 amino acids. V lost 3 bases and J 8 bases, leaving 16 bases between the germline ends. CDR3 in DNA: TGTGCCTGGAGGATCCCCCAGACGGCGGAAGCTTTCTTT. Its protein product is CAWRIPQTAEAFF.

This clonotype was seen at least ten times. The genes are TRBV12-3 or TRBV12-4 and TRBJ2-4; no clear D gene. The CDR3 loop spans 12 amino acids. V was pared by 8 bases and J by 0 bases, with 5 bases between. The CDR3 sequence: CASCLAKNIQYF. The CDR3 nucleotides read TGTGCCAGCTGCCTAGCCAAAAACATTCAGTACTTC.

The chain recombines TRBV2 with TRBJ1-2; the D gene is possibly TRBD1 (6 bases). V shed 5 bases and J shed 4 bases, with 23 bases lying between them. The CDR3 consists of 17 residues. The germline gives CDR1 SNHLY, CDR2 FYNNEI. The CDR3 is CASSPLSDRSGFYGYTF. The CDR3 nucleotides read TGTGCCAGCAGTCCACTATCTGACAGGTCAGGGTTCTATGGCTACACCTTC.

V gene TRBV13 combines with J gene TRBJ2-1; a possible D gene is TRBD1 (6 bases). Deletions cut 6 bases from V and 4 bases from J, with 16 bases between. Per the germline V gene, CDR1 is PRHDT and CDR2 is FYEKMQ (reference sequence). CDR3 length: 15 residues. CDR3: CASSSGTSDYNEQFF. The CDR3 DNA is TGTGCCAGCAGTTCCGGGACAAGTGATTACAATGAGCAGTTCTTC.

This chain links TRBV13 with TRBJ2-7, with 11 bases aligning to TRBD2. Germline V gene lookup returns CDR1 PRHDT and CDR2 FYEKMQ (reference sequence). V was pared by 5 bases and J by 3 bases, with 9 bases of the junction left unmatched. The CDR3 covers 16 residues. CDR3 loop: CASSLGTSGANYEQYF. CDR3 bases: TGTGCCAGCAGCCTCGGGACTAGCGGAGCGAACTACGAGCAGTACTTC.

This clonotype was observed a few times. The gene calls are TRBV3-1 and TRBJ1-1; D is undetermined. The germline V and J ends were trimmed by 0 bases and 1 base, with 6 bases remaining between them. The CDR3 length is 14 residues. Germline CDR1 and CDR2: LGHDT and YNNKEL (reference sequence). CDR3 residues: CASSQEAENTEAFF. In DNA, the CDR3 is TGTGCCAGCAGCCAAGAGGCGGAGAACACTGAAGCTTTCTTT. Complete variable domain (other parts from reference TRBV3-1 and TRBJ1-1): DTAVSQTPKYLVTQMGNDKSIKCEQNLGHDTMYWYKQDSKKFLKIMFSYNNKELIINETVPNRFSPKSPDKAHLNLHINSLELGDSAVYFCASSQEAENTEAFFGQGTRLTVV.

The chain recombines TRBV7-2 with TRBJ1-3, with D tentatively TRBD1 (6 bases). The ends were cut back, 5 bases at V and 6 bases at J, with 17 bases in the middle. CDR3 length: 15 residues. Germline V gives CDR1 SGHTA, CDR2 FQGNSA. CDR3 sequence reads: CASSTRQDVLNTIYF. The CDR3 nucleotides read TGTGCCAGCAGCACTCGACAGGACGTCTTAAACACCATATATTTT. The variable domain in full, completed from reference TRBV7-2 and TRBJ1-3, reads GAGVSQSPSNKVTEKGKDVELRCDPISGHTALYWYRQSLGQGLEFLIYFQGNSAPDKSGLPSDRFSAERTGGSVSTLTIQRTQQEDSAVYLCASSTRQDVLNTIYFGEGSWLTVV.

The chain combines TRBV7-3 with TRBJ2-1; 9 nucleotides agree with TRBD2. The V gene's germline CDR1 is SGHTA and CDR2 FQGTGA. The J segment lost 10 bases and the V segment lost 7 bases, leaving 5 bases of the junction unmatched. The CDR3 spans 12 residues. The DNA for the CDR3 is TGTGCCAGCACCTCGGCGGGAGGGGAGCAGTTCTTC. Translation gives CASTSAGGEQFF.

The V and J genes are TRBV29-1 and TRBJ2-4; no clear D. Trimming stripped 4 bases from V and 1 base from J, with 11 bases between. The CDR3 runs to 14 residues. Germline lookup yields CDR1 SQVTM and CDR2 ANQGSEA. CDR3 in DNA: TGCAGCGTTGGGCTGTCTACGGCCAAAAACATTCAGTACTTC. Encoded protein: CSVGLSTAKNIQYF.

This clonotype was found many times. J is TRBJ1-1 and V is TRBV3-1; possibly TRBD1 for D (6 bases). CDR1 LGHDT and CDR2 YNNKEL come from the germline V gene (reference sequence). V was shortened by 5 bases and J by 5 bases, with 18 bases between the two germline ends. The CDR3 contains 15 residues. The chain's CDR3 is CASSGLRGLVTEAFF. The CDR3 coding sequence is TGTGCCAGCAGCGGACTCAGGGGTTTGGTGACTGAAGCTTTCTTT.

The chain uses TRBV20-1 and TRBJ1-6; D is unresolved. The CDR3 extends over 16 amino acids. The V and J ends lost 4 bases and 5 bases respectively, with 18 bases between them. Looked up from germline, CDR1 is DFQATT and CDR2 is SNEGSKA (reference sequence). CDR3 sequence reads: CSATSRTLRDNSPLHF. CDR3 bases: TGCAGTGCTACTTCCCGGACCTTGAGGGATAATTCACCCCTCCACTTT.

V and J are TRBV5-1 and TRBJ2-1, with TRBD2 identical over 9 bases. The length of the CDR3 is 15 residues. Germline CDR1 and CDR2: SGHRS and YFSETQ. V shed 4 bases and J 5 bases; nucleotides not matched to a gene: 7. CDR3 region: CASSPSSGINNEQFF. The CDR3, as DNA: TGCGCCAGCAGCCCCTCTAGCGGGATAAACAATGAGCAGTTCTTC.

This clonotype was observed at least ten times. The J gene is TRBJ1-3, the V gene TRBV28; D possibly corresponds to TRBD1 (6 bases). This CDR3 is 15 amino acids long. Germline lookup yields CDR1 MDHEN and CDR2 SYDVKM. V was trimmed by 11 bases and J by 8 bases, leaving 25 bases between them. CDR3 sequence (DNA): TGTGCCGCCTTCAAACAGGGATCCCTAGGGGACACCATATATTTT. Amino acid sequence: CAAFKQGSLGDTIYF.

In this sample, this clonotype turned up once. The chain carries TRBV12-3 or TRBV12-4 and TRBJ2-4, with 8 bases matching TRBD2. This CDR3 has 13 residues. V gave up 11 bases and J gave up 4 bases; unmatched junction bases: 7. The CDR3 loop is CACSGGPKNIQYF. In nucleotides, the CDR3 is TGTGCCTGTTCGGGGGGGCCTAAAAACATTCAGTACTTC.

This clonotype was seen at least ten times. The chain uses TRBV10-3 and TRBJ1-2; D gene uncertain. V gave up 7 bases and J gave up 6 bases, with 18 bases separating them. Germline-derived CDR1 and CDR2 are ENHRY and SYGVKD. This CDR3 region has 14 residues. The CDR3 spells CAITRGVDGDGYTF. For the CDR3, the DNA is TGTGCCATCACCCGGGGAGTTGATGGTGATGGCTACACCTTC.

At least ten counts were recorded for this clonotype. The V and J genes are TRBV28 and TRBJ1-5; D not resolved. This CDR3 is 11 amino acids long. Looked up from germline, CDR1 is MDHEN and CDR2 is SYDVKM. V gave up 5 bases and J gave up 5 bases, with 4 bases separating them. The CDR3 loop is CASSPHQPQHF. CDR3 sequence (DNA): TGTGCCAGCAGTCCACATCAGCCCCAGCATTTT.

This clonotype was detected ten times or more. Here the CDR3 reads CASTLDSSYEQYF. CDR3 bases: TGTGCCAGCACCCTGGACAGTTCTTACGAGCAGTACTTC. The chain combines TRBV2 with TRBJ2-7, with D possibly matching TRBD1 (6 bases). Germline CDR1 SNHLY, CDR2 FYNNEI. The CDR3 totals 13 residues. V lost 7 bases and J 4 bases, leaving 14 bases between the germline ends.

This clonotype was counted many times. The gene calls are TRBV7-3 and TRBJ2-1, with 8 positions matching TRBD1. The V gene end was trimmed by 5 bases and the J gene end by 6 bases; junction bases not matched to a gene: 9. The germline gives CDR1 SGHTA, CDR2 FQGTGA. The CDR3 runs to 15 residues. The CDR3 loop reads CASSPRGTGGNEQFF. The CDR3 DNA reads as TGTGCCAGCAGCCCCCGTGGGACAGGAGGCAATGAGCAGTTCTTC.

The sample holds many counts of this clonotype. V is TRBV7-2 and J is TRBJ2-3; D is undetermined. V was trimmed by 0 bases and J by 0 bases, leaving 7 bases between them. From germline, CDR1 is SGHTA and CDR2 FQGNSA. The CDR3 has 15 amino acids. The CDR3 loop is CASSLALGSTDTQYF. The CDR3 nucleotides read TGTGCCAGCAGCTTAGCGCTGGGAAGCACAGATACGCAGTATTTT.

There are many counts of this clonotype. The chain is built from TRBV20-1 and TRBJ2-4; D possibly uses TRBD1 or TRBD2 (5 bases each). The CDR3 extends over 13 amino acids. In germline, CDR1 is DFQATT, CDR2 SNEGSKA (reference sequence). The V end lost 6 bases, the J end lost 6 bases, and 15 bases lay between the germline ends. CDR3 amino acids: CSATGIGVNIQYF. DNA of the CDR3: TGCAGTGCAACCGGGATAGGGGTAAACATTCAGTACTTC.

The table lists this clonotype with a few counts. The chain combines TRBV28 with TRBJ2-7; 11 nucleotides line up with TRBD1. CDR3 length: 16 amino acids. Looked up from germline, CDR1 is MDHEN and CDR2 is SYDVKM. The J segment lost 7 bases and the V segment lost 2 bases, leaving 10 bases of the junction unmatched. The CDR3 here is CASSLPQGQGAVEQYF. The CDR3 DNA reads as TGTGCCAGCAGTTTACCCCAAGGACAGGGGGCGGTGGAGCAGTACTTC. The whole variable domain, remainder taken from reference TRBV28 and TRBJ2-7, is DVKVTQSSRYLVKRTGEKVFLECVQDMDHENMFWYRQDPGLGLRLIYFSYDVKMKEKGDIPEGYSVSREKKERFSLILESASTNQTSMYLCASSLPQGQGAVEQYFGPGTRLTVT.

This clonotype was observed at least ten times. This chain connects TRBV20-1 to TRBJ2-5; 8 bases line up with TRBD2. V lost 3 bases to trimming and J lost 7 bases; unmatched junction nucleotides: 10. The CDR3 is made up of 14 amino acids. Germline-derived CDR1 and CDR2 are DFQATT and SNEGSKA (reference sequence). In nucleotides, the CDR3 is TGCAGTGCTAGCGGCGGGGGGAGTAAACGGACCCAGTACTTC. Its translation: CSASGGGSKRTQYF.

The V and J genes are TRBV7-9 and TRBJ1-1; D is uncertain. V was shortened by 5 bases and J by 3 bases, with 10 bases between the two germline ends. The CDR3 has 13 residues. Germline V gene lookup returns CDR1 SEHNR and CDR2 FQNEAQ (reference sequence). CDR3 protein: CASSVDGHTEAFF. The CDR3 region has the DNA TGTGCCAGCAGCGTAGACGGTCACACTGAAGCTTTCTTT.

This clonotype was picked up many times. The chain uses TRBV5-1 and TRBJ2-7, with D perhaps matching TRBD2 (5 bases). This CDR3 has 16 amino acids. Germline V CDR1 and CDR2: SGHRS, YFSETQ. V lost 0 bases and J 3 bases, leaving 16 bases between the germline ends. CDR3 bases: TGCGCCAGCAGCTTGGACCCCCCGGGATCCGGCTACGAGCAGTACTTC. Its translation is CASSLDPPGSGYEQYF.

To note about this clonotype: With a much larger clone just one base away, this may be a read error. The genes are TRBV6-5 and TRBJ1-2; the D is unclear. CDR1 is MNHEY and CDR2 is SVGAGI in the germline V gene. V was shortened by 7 bases and J by 7 bases, with 19 bases between the two germline ends. The length of the CDR3 is 14 residues. The CDR3 DNA follows: TGTGCCAGCAATTTGGGCGGACCAGGTGCTGGCTACACCTTC. The encoded protein is CASNLGGPGAGYTF.